The 30 T cell receptor beta chains presented below share a single source sample, sequenced in a study of response to subunit inactivated influenza vaccine. TCRdb processed the RT-PCR reads anew with MiXCR; each CDR3 protein has one entry. The sample has more than 400,000 distinct CDR3 sequences, about 7.2% seen once. Source: PBMCs from blood, taken less than 25 months after vaccination. Receptors originate from a man between 50 and 69 years old who received an inactivated influenza vaccine.

This clonotype has more than one count but fewer than ten. V is TRBV27 and J is TRBJ2-3, with 8 bases identical to TRBD1. The CDR3 runs 15 residues. V trimming: 3 bases; J trimming: 4 bases; junction bases outside the gene matches: 6. CDR1 and CDR2 from the germline V gene are MNHEY and SMNVEV (reference sequence). The CDR3 nucleotides are TGTGCCAGCAGTTTTGGGACAGGATGGTCAGATACGCAGTATTTT. This translates into CASSFGTGWSDTQYF.

CDR3 in DNA: TGCGCCAGCAGCCAAGGAGGGGGAAAGGGCTCCTACGAGCAGTACTTC. Protein product: CASSQGGGKGSYEQYF. V gene TRBV4-1 combines with J gene TRBJ2-7; a weak D match, TRBD1 (6 bases). The length of the CDR3 is 16 residues. Germline lookup yields CDR1 MGHRA and CDR2 YSYEKL. The germline V and J ends were trimmed by 1 base and 0 bases, with 13 bases remaining between them.

The chain uses TRBV13 and TRBJ2-3; TRBD2 is a possible D gene (5 bases). Deletions cut 0 bases from V and 7 bases from J, with 8 bases between. Germline V gene lookup returns CDR1 PRHDT and CDR2 FYEKMQ (reference sequence). This CDR3 is 13 amino acids long. CDR3 in DNA: TGTGCCAGCAGCTTAGGCTCGGGGAATACGCAGTATTTT. Encoded protein: CASSLGSGNTQYF.

There are a few counts of this clonotype. The gene calls are TRBV5-1 and TRBJ1-3; no reliable D call. V was trimmed by 4 bases and J by 4 bases, leaving 12 bases between them. Germline CDR1 reads SGHRS; CDR2 reads YFSETQ. The CDR3 consists of 14 residues. The CDR3 DNA is TGCGCCAGCAGCCTAAAACCGCACGGAAACACCATATATTTT. Its translation: CASSLKPHGNTIYF. Full variable domain (outside the CDR3, taken from reference TRBV5-1 and TRBJ1-3): KAGVTQTPRYLIKTRGQQVTLSCSPISGHRSVSWYQQTPGQGLQFLFEYFSETQRNKGNFPGRFSGRQFSNSRSEMNVSTLELGDSALYLCASSLKPHGNTIYFGEGSWLTVV.

This clonotype occurred a few times. Here the CDR3 DNA reads TGTGCCAGCAGCCAAGATCTGAAAGGTCCCTACAATGAGCAGTTCTTC. Residues: CASSQDLKGPYNEQFF. The chain has TRBV3-1 and TRBJ2-1; D unresolved. Germline CDR1 is LGHDT and CDR2 is YNNKEL (reference sequence). Trimming took off 0 bases at V and 2 bases at J, with 11 bases between the two ends. The length of the CDR3 is 16 residues.

This clonotype appeared many times. V is TRBV12-3 or TRBV12-4 and J is TRBJ1-2; 8 bases agree with TRBD1. The CDR3 extends over 15 amino acids. With V trimmed by 6 bases and J by 7 bases, 13 bases remained unmatched. The chain's CDR3 is CASSRQNRGTGGYTF. CDR3 nucleotides: TGTGCCAGCAGCCGCCAGAACAGGGGGACTGGTGGCTACACCTTC.

This clonotype was recorded at least ten times. The V and J genes are TRBV20-1 and TRBJ2-2; TRBD2 matches 10 bases. Germline CDR1 and CDR2: DFQATT and SNEGSKA (reference sequence). The CDR3 sequence is 15 residues long. After removal of 4 bases from V and 3 bases from J, the junction contained 5 bases not matched to a gene. CDR3 region: CSAKRTSGDTGELFF. The CDR3 DNA sequence: TGCAGTGCTAAAAGGACTAGCGGAGACACCGGGGAGCTGTTTTTT.

The chain employs TRBV29-1 and TRBJ2-7; TRBD1 or TRBD2 may be the D gene (5 bases each). This CDR3 has 13 residues. Per germline, CDR1 SQVTM and CDR2 ANQGSEA. Trimming stripped 3 bases from V and 9 bases from J, with 18 bases between. Written as DNA, the CDR3 is TGCAGCGTTGAGGTTCTGGGGGACGCAGTGCAGTACTTC. This translates into CSVEVLGDAVQYF.

The table lists this clonotype with a few counts. The gene calls are TRBV11-2 and TRBJ2-3, with D maybe TRBD1 (5 bases). From germline, CDR1 is SGHAT and CDR2 FQNNGV. The CDR3 runs to 13 residues. Trimming took off 2 bases at V and 8 bases at J, with 11 bases between the two ends. CDR3 nucleotides: TGTGCCAGCAGCTTACAGGGTCGAGGTACGCAGTATTTT. It translates to CASSLQGRGTQYF.

This clonotype has more than one count but fewer than ten. V usage is TRBV28 and J usage is TRBJ2-3; D is unclear. Germline V lookup: CDR1 MDHEN, CDR2 SYDVKM. The CDR3 runs to 14 residues. V was pared by 2 bases and J by 4 bases, with 10 bases between. The CDR3 nucleotides are TGTGCCAGCAGTTTAAATAGGGTCTCAGATACGCAGTATTTT. Translated: CASSLNRVSDTQYF. Combining the CDR3 with reference TRBV28 and TRBJ2-3 gives the whole variable domain DVKVTQSSRYLVKRTGEKVFLECVQDMDHENMFWYRQDPGLGLRLIYFSYDVKMKEKGDIPEGYSVSREKKERFSLILESASTNQTSMYLCASSLNRVSDTQYFGPGTRLTVL.

This clonotype was seen a handful of times. V usage is TRBV12-3 or TRBV12-4 and J usage is TRBJ1-3; D unresolved. The CDR3 loop spans 17 amino acids. The ends were cut back, 2 bases at V and 0 bases at J, with 14 bases in the middle. The CDR3 bases are TGTGCCAGCAGTTTATCCCGGCGGTCTCACTCTGGAAACACCATATATTTT. It is translated as CASSLSRRSHSGNTIYF.

V and J are TRBV5-1 and TRBJ2-3; 10 nucleotides agree with TRBD2. The J segment lost 14 bases and the V segment lost 1 base, leaving 19 bases of the junction unmatched. This CDR3 is 17 amino acids long. Germline V gene sequence: CDR1 SGHRS, CDR2 YFSETQ. The DNA for the CDR3 is TGCGCCAGCAGCTTGTCATCCTCAAGATCAAGCGGGGGGGCCTGGTATTTT. This encodes CASSLSSSRSSGGAWYF. The whole variable domain, filled in from reference TRBV5-1 and TRBJ2-3, reads KAGVTQTPRYLIKTRGQQVTLSCSPISGHRSVSWYQQTPGQGLQFLFEYFSETQRNKGNFPGRFSGRQFSNSRSEMNVSTLELGDSALYLCASSLSSSRSSGGAWYFGPGTRLTVL.

This clonotype was seen ten or more times. This chain uses TRBV10-3 with TRBJ2-1; tentatively, D is TRBD2 (6 bases). The CDR3 has 14 amino acids. Deletions cut 7 bases from V and 1 base from J, with 11 bases between. Germline-derived CDR1 and CDR2 are ENHRY and SYGVKD. In nucleotides, the CDR3 is TGTGCCATCACGGCGGGACTGTCCTACAATGAGCAGTTCTTC. Its protein is CAITAGLSYNEQFF.

This clonotype was detected ten times or more. The chain has TRBV5-1 and TRBJ2-1; possibly TRBD2 for D (6 bases). This CDR3 comprises 14 residues. Germline V lookup: CDR1 SGHRS, CDR2 YFSETQ. Trimming removed 3 bases at V and 5 bases at J, with 12 bases between. The CDR3 is CASSSATSNNEQFF. In nucleotides, the CDR3 is TGCGCCAGCAGCTCAGCTACTAGCAACAATGAGCAGTTCTTC.

This clonotype was found a few times. The rearrangement uses TRBV24-1 and TRBJ1-5; D perhaps matches TRBD1 (5 bases). The CDR3 runs 17 residues. V gave up 5 bases and J gave up 3 bases, with 19 bases separating them. Looked up from germline, CDR1 is KGHDR and CDR2 is SFDVKD. This CDR3 is CATSASTGGRDNQPQHF. The DNA of the CDR3 is TGTGCCACCAGTGCATCTACGGGGGGGAGAGACAATCAGCCCCAGCATTTT.

The genes are TRBV5-1 and TRBJ2-7; 8 bases map to TRBD2. The CDR3 has 16 amino acids. Germline V gene lookup returns CDR1 SGHRS and CDR2 YFSETQ. The ends lost 0 bases at V and 2 bases at J; junction bases unmatched: 7. The CDR3 loop is CASSLADSGTPYEQYF. The CDR3 coding sequence is TGCGCCAGCAGCTTGGCGGATAGCGGGACTCCCTACGAGCAGTACTTC.

This clonotype was detected only a few times. CDR3: CASSPLGGGSPLHF. The CDR3 coding sequence is TGTGCCAGCAGCCCCCTAGGGGGCGGTTCACCCCTCCACTTT. This chain uses TRBV14 with TRBJ1-6; 7 positions agree with TRBD1. The CDR3 contains 14 residues. The germline gives CDR1 SGHDN, CDR2 FVKESK. The trim removed 4 bases at V and 9 bases at J, leaving 6 bases unmatched.

The rearrangement links TRBV20-1 to TRBJ2-1; tentatively, D is TRBD1 or TRBD2 (5 bases each). The CDR3 is made up of 13 amino acids. CDR1 is DFQATT and CDR2 is SNEGSKA in the germline V gene (reference sequence). CDR3: CSVTGPTYNEQFF. For the CDR3, the DNA is TGCAGCGTAACGGGACCAACTTACAATGAGCAGTTCTTC.

This clonotype was seen repeatedly, ten times or more. This chain joins TRBV3-1 and TRBJ1-5; D gene uncertain. The CDR3 totals 14 residues. In germline, CDR1 is LGHDT, CDR2 YNNKEL (reference sequence). The V end lost 3 bases, the J end lost 3 bases, and 9 bases lay between the germline ends. CDR3 protein: CASSQGAPNQPQHF. Written as DNA, the CDR3 is TGTGCCAGCAGCCAGGGTGCTCCCAATCAGCCCCAGCATTTT.

Comment on this clonotype: Sequence at one end of the junction differs from germline and may be a read error. The J gene is TRBJ1-5, the V gene TRBV20-1, with TRBD1 matching over 12 bases. Germline V gives CDR1 DFQATT, CDR2 SNEGSKA (reference sequence). CDR3 length: 17 residues. The CDR3 nucleotides read TGCTGTGCTAGGGCACTGGGACAGGGGGCAGGCAATCAGCCCCAGCATTTT. Protein: CCARALGQGAGNQPQHF.

This clonotype has only a few counts. The CDR3 sequence is CASRRPGQYEQYF. The CDR3 coding sequence is TGTGCCAGCAGGAGACCAGGACAGTACGAGCAGTACTTC. The genes are TRBV28 and TRBJ2-7; D possibly corresponds to TRBD1 (6 bases). CDR1 is MDHEN, CDR2 SYDVKM, per germline. This CDR3 is 13 amino acids long. V was trimmed by 6 bases and J by 4 bases, leaving 13 bases between them.

This clonotype was detected only a few times. The CDR3 DNA reads TGTGCCAGCAGCGTTAGCGGACCCAGCACAGATACGCAGTATTTT. This encodes CASSVSGPSTDTQYF. V gene TRBV7-9 combines with J gene TRBJ2-3; D possibly corresponds to TRBD2 (6 bases). Germline loops: CDR1 SEHNR, CDR2 FQNEAQ (reference sequence). This CDR3 has 15 residues. Trimming stripped 5 bases from V and 0 bases from J, with 12 bases between.

CDR3 in amino acids: CASSQGTGTNQPQHF. CDR3 DNA sequence: TGTGCCAGCAGCCAAGGGACAGGAACTAATCAGCCCCAGCATTTT. The rearrangement uses TRBV3-1 and TRBJ1-5, with TRBD1 identical over 7 bases. V was pared by 1 base and J by 4 bases, with 4 bases of the junction left unmatched. In germline, CDR1 is LGHDT, CDR2 YNNKEL (reference sequence). This CDR3 is built from 15 residues.

This clonotype was picked up many times. The V call is TRBV7-9, the J call TRBJ2-2; D is ambiguous. V was cut by 1 base and J by 1 base, with 7 bases left in between. CDR1 and CDR2 from the germline V gene are SEHNR and FQNEAQ (reference sequence). The CDR3 sequence is 15 residues long. This chain's CDR3 is CASSLGGGNTGELFF. CDR3 DNA: TGTGCCAGCAGCTTAGGAGGCGGGAACACCGGGGAGCTGTTTTTT. The full variable domain, in which reference TRBV7-9 and TRBJ2-2 provide the parts outside the CDR3, is DTGVSQNPRHKITKRGQNVTFRCDPISEHNRLYWYRQTLGQGPEFLTYFQNEAQLEKSRLLSDRFSAERPKGSFSTLEIQRTEQGDSAMYLCASSLGGGNTGELFFGEGSRLTVL.

The J gene is TRBJ2-5, the V gene TRBV20-1, with D perhaps matching TRBD1 (5 bases). Deletions cut 6 bases from V and 1 base from J, with 18 bases between. Germline V gene data show CDR1 as DFQATT and CDR2 as SNEGSKA (reference sequence). The CDR3 consists of 15 residues. The CDR3 loop is CSATGQGRRQETQYF. The CDR3 DNA is TGCAGTGCCACCGGACAAGGACGTCGCCAAGAGACCCAGTACTTC.

This clonotype was seen many times. J is TRBJ2-3 and V is TRBV7-9; a weak D match, TRBD2 (6 bases). Trimming removed 4 bases from V and 3 bases from J, with 14 bases in between. From germline, CDR1 is SEHNR and CDR2 FQNEAQ (reference sequence). The CDR3 contains 15 residues. The CDR3 loop is CASSSQAGRTDTQYF. In DNA form, the CDR3 reads TGTGCCAGCAGCTCCCAAGCGGGTCGGACAGATACGCAGTATTTT.

This clonotype was detected many times. CDR3 sequence reads: CASSFDSEGTQYF. CDR3 nucleotide sequence: TGCGCCAGCAGCTTTGATTCGGAGGGTACGCAGTATTTT. This chain connects TRBV5-1 to TRBJ2-3; D perhaps matches TRBD2 (6 bases). The CDR3 length is 13 residues. V shed 2 bases and J shed 8 bases, with 12 bases lying between them. Germline V gene lookup returns CDR1 SGHRS and CDR2 YFSETQ. The variable domain in full, with the rest retrieved from reference TRBV5-1 and TRBJ2-3, is KAGVTQTPRYLIKTRGQQVTLSCSPISGHRSVSWYQQTPGQGLQFLFEYFSETQRNKGNFPGRFSGRQFSNSRSEMNVSTLELGDSALYLCASSFDSEGTQYFGPGTRLTVL.

This clonotype was counted a few times. CDR3 sequence reads: CSAIWGQETQYF. The CDR3 coding sequence is TGCAGCGCCATCTGGGGCCAAGAGACCCAGTACTTC. The gene calls are TRBV29-1 and TRBJ2-5; D unclear. Trimming took off 7 bases at V and 1 base at J, with 10 bases between the two ends. The CDR3 is made up of 12 amino acids. Germline V gene sequence: CDR1 SQVTM, CDR2 ANQGSEA.

This clonotype came up a few times. V and J are TRBV12-3 or TRBV12-4 and TRBJ1-4; D is unclear. The CDR3 is made up of 15 amino acids. Between the trimmed V and J ends, which lost 6 bases and 5 bases, there was a span of 16 bases. CDR3 sequence: CASSPGGQPNEKLFF. CDR3 nucleotides: TGTGCCAGCAGCCCCGGTGGGCAGCCCAATGAAAAACTGTTTTTT.

This clonotype was counted many times. The gene calls are TRBV7-9 and TRBJ2-7; D gene unclear. Trimming cost V 0 bases and J 5 bases, with 8 bases left between them. The length of the CDR3 is 13 residues. Germline V lookup: CDR1 SEHNR, CDR2 FQNEAQ (reference sequence). CDR3 sequence: CASSLAGMDEQYF. The CDR3 DNA is TGTGCCAGCAGCTTAGCAGGGATGGACGAGCAGTACTTC. Full variable domain (remainder filled in from reference TRBV7-9 and TRBJ2-7): DTGVSQNPRHKITKRGQNVTFRCDPISEHNRLYWYRQTLGQGPEFLTYFQNEAQLEKSRLLSDRFSAERPKGSFSTLEIQRTEQGDSAMYLCASSLAGMDEQYFGPGTRLTVT.